This T cell receptor beta chain was recorded in a study of blood T cells in healthy people across ages. General study findings and limits: Calculation of diversity from one million T cells yielded estimates considered to be underestimates.

As to this clonotype: Its antigen is still unknown.

The authors ran a second PCR of 7 to 11 cycles using a sample-barcoded 5' primer and a J-beta primer mix. TCRdb independently ran MiXCR on the 5' RACE reads; one entry per CDR3 protein. The sample has roughly 800,000 distinct CDR3 sequences; roughly 60% are singletons. The germline gives CDR1 MNHNS, CDR2 SASEGT. V was trimmed by 8 bases and J by 4 bases, leaving 27 bases between them. This CDR3 comprises 18 residues. The TCR comes from a man younger than 45 in good health. The sample was blood. The chain uses TRBV6-1 and TRBJ2-1; D could derive from TRBD1 or TRBD2 (5 bases each). The CDR3 DNA reads TGTGCCAGCCGCTTATCCCCCCCTTGGGGGAACCTTTACAATGAGCAGTTCTTC. This gives the protein CASRLSPPWGNLYNEQFF.